The 30 T cell receptor beta chains presented below share a single source sample, sequenced in a study of blood T cell repertoires in COVID-19. TCRdb keeps only in-frame clones here, not all; method: immunoSEQ multiplex PCR. The table shows about 44,000 clones, with about 80% occurring only once. The sequencing sample was made of peripheral blood. The receptors were gathered from a human donor in a cohort sampled during active COVID-19.

The chain recombines TRBV6-2 or TRBV6-3 with TRBJ1-5; 9 nucleotides agree with TRBD1. V was clipped by 4 bases and J by 7 bases; unmatched bases: 8. CDR1 MNHEY and CDR2 SVGEGT come from the germline V gene. This CDR3 is 15 amino acids long. The CDR3 reads CASSSPGQGAQPQHF. DNA of the CDR3: TGTGCCAGCAGTTCACCGGGACAGGGAGCGCAGCCCCAGCATTTT.

The chain joins TRBV9 to TRBJ2-2, with 8 nucleotides matching TRBD1. The length of the CDR3 is 14 residues. Germline V gene data show CDR1 as SGDLS and CDR2 as YYNGEE. Trimming cost V 5 bases and J 2 bases; bases outside gene matches: 2. CDR3 amino acids: CASRDRVNTGELFF. The CDR3 bases are TGTGCCAGCAGGGACAGGGTAAACACCGGGGAGCTGTTTTTT.

The chain carries TRBV4-3 and TRBJ2-5; a weak D match, TRBD2 (7 bases). The germline V gene has CDR1 LGHNA and CDR2 YSLEER. V was clipped by 2 bases and J by 1 base, with 11 bases between them. The CDR3 is 15 amino acids. The CDR3 DNA reads as TGCGCCAGCAGCCAACGGGGGGCAGTCCAAGAGACCCAGTACTTC. This gives the protein CASSQRGAVQETQYF.

The chain recombines TRBV4-1 with TRBJ2-5, with 9 bases fitting TRBD2. Germline assignment: CDR1 MGHRA and CDR2 YSYEKL. The ends lost 5 bases at V and 4 bases at J; junction bases unmatched: 8. This CDR3 is built from 15 residues. The CDR3, as DNA: TGCGCCAGCAGCTACTTACGCGGGGGGGGAGAGACCCAGTACTTC. Protein: CASSYLRGGGETQYF.

The J gene is TRBJ2-5, the V gene TRBV5-4; D gene ambiguous. This CDR3 comprises 12 residues. With 5 bases removed from V and 0 bases from J, the gap between germline ends came to 5 bases. Germline V gene data show CDR1 as SGHNT and CDR2 as YYREEE (reference sequence). CDR3: CASRSYQETQYF. The CDR3 DNA sequence: TGTGCCAGCAGGAGCTACCAAGAGACCCAGTACTTC.

The CDR3 here is CAAGEQYV. CDR3 DNA: TGTGCCGCGGGCGAGCAGTACGTC. The genes are TRBV28 and TRBJ2-7; D is possibly TRBD2 (5 bases). The germline V gene encodes CDR1 MDHEN and CDR2 SYDVKM. The V and J ends lost 11 bases and 6 bases respectively, with 5 bases between them. The CDR3 contains 8 residues.

V and J are TRBV5-3 and TRBJ2-7; 13 bases match TRBD2. TRBV5-3 is an ORF; its function is uncertain. The V gene end was trimmed by 4 bases and the J gene end by 6 bases; junction bases not matched to a gene: 13. The CDR3 is 17 amino acids. CDR3 amino acids: CARSAREGTSGVLEQYF. The CDR3 DNA follows: TGTGCCAGAAGCGCTCGGGAGGGGACTAGCGGGGTCCTCGAGCAGTACTTC.

J is TRBJ2-2 and V is TRBV7-9; the D is unclear. Trimming shortened V by 5 bases and J by 1 base, and 11 bases separated the two germline ends. The CDR3 runs to 15 residues. The germline V gene encodes CDR1 SEHNR and CDR2 FQNEAQ (reference sequence). In DNA, the CDR3 is TGTGCCAGCAGCGGTACTTCGGGGAACACCGGGGAGCTGTTTTTT. Translated: CASSGTSGNTGELFF.

The chain joins TRBV5-6 to TRBJ1-2, with D unresolved. Germline lookup yields CDR1 SGHDT and CDR2 YYEEEE. CDR3 length: 16 residues. Trimming took 3 bases from V and 0 from J, leaving 15 bases between them. CDR3 sequence reads: CASSSLGDAANYGYTF. The CDR3 nucleotides read TGTGCCAGCAGCTCGTTGGGAGACGCGGCTAACTATGGCTACACCTTC. Complete variable domain (other parts from reference TRBV5-6 and TRBJ1-2): DAGVTQSPTHLIKTRGQQVTLRCSPKSGHDTVSWYQQALGQGPQFIFQYYEEEERQRGNFPDRFSGHQFPNYSSELNVNALLLGDSALYLCASSSLGDAANYGYTFGSGTRLTVV.

This chain joins TRBV7-6 and TRBJ2-2; 7 nucleotides line up with TRBD2. The CDR3 contains 17 residues. Germline CDR1 reads SGHVS; CDR2 reads FNYEAQ. Trimming took 5 bases from V and 6 from J; bases not matched to a gene: 15. The CDR3 DNA sequence: TGTGCCAGCAGCGCGCGACCGGGGGGAGGGCGCGCCGGGGAGCTGTTTTTT. Protein: CASSARPGGGRAGELFF.

The V gene is TRBV7-2, the J gene TRBJ2-7, with D perhaps matching TRBD2 (6 bases). The V end lost 7 bases, the J end lost 5 bases, and 15 bases lay between the germline ends. CDR3 size: 13 residues. Per the germline V gene, CDR1 is SGHTA and CDR2 is FQGNSA. As DNA, the CDR3 is TGTGCCAGCAACCGGGGACTCCTTGACGAGCAGTACGTC. Translation gives CASNRGLLDEQYV.

The chain carries TRBV24-1 and TRBJ1-3; D possibly corresponds to TRBD1 (6 bases). The V and J ends lost 5 bases and 0 bases respectively, with 16 bases between them. Germline CDR1 reads KGHDR; CDR2 reads SFDVKD. CDR3 size: 17 residues. The CDR3 DNA reads TGTGCCACCAGTGCCGCGGGAGGGGGGACCTCTGGAAACACCATATATTTT. Protein: CATSAAGGGTSGNTIYF.

This chain joins TRBV27 and TRBJ2-3, with 15 bases aligning to TRBD2. This CDR3 contains 17 residues. V lost 4 bases to trimming and J lost 3 bases; unmatched junction nucleotides: 5. Germline V gives CDR1 MNHEY, CDR2 SMNVEV (reference sequence). In DNA form, the CDR3 reads TGTGCCAGCAGTTCCGGGACTAGCGGGGGGTCTACAGATACGCAGTATTTT. Translating gives CASSSGTSGGSTDTQYF.

The genes are TRBV5-1 and TRBJ2-7; D possibly corresponds to TRBD1 (5 bases). The germline V and J ends were trimmed by 5 bases and 0 bases, with 9 bases remaining between them. Germline-derived CDR1 and CDR2 are SGHRS and YFSETQ. The CDR3 has 13 residues. Here the CDR3 reads CASRRTSSYEQYF. The CDR3 DNA follows: TGCGCCAGCAGAAGGACAAGCTCCTACGAGCAGTACTTC. Full variable domain (remainder filled in from reference TRBV5-1 and TRBJ2-7): KAGVTQTPRYLIKTRGQQVTLSCSPISGHRSVSWYQQTPGQGLQFLFEYFSETQRNKGNFPGRFSGRQFSNSRSEMNVSTLELGDSALYLCASRRTSSYEQYFGPGTRLTVT.

The CDR3 region has the DNA TGTGCCAGCTCACCTCGAAGGGAGGGCGAAAAACTGTTTTTT. Translated: CASSPRREGEKLFF. This chain uses TRBV18 with TRBJ1-4; D gene unclear. Trimming removed 3 bases from V and 8 bases from J, with 13 bases in between. The CDR3 has 14 amino acids. The germline gives CDR1 KGHSH, CDR2 LQKENI.

V usage is TRBV15 and J usage is TRBJ2-2; 7 nucleotides line up with TRBD1. The germline gives CDR1 LNHNV, CDR2 YYDKDF (reference sequence). This CDR3 comprises 16 residues. Trimming removed 0 bases from V and 4 bases from J; junction bases left unmatched: 5. CDR3 region: CATSRDDRAITGELFF. The CDR3 coding sequence is TGTGCCACCAGCAGAGACGACAGGGCGATCACCGGGGAGCTGTTTTTT. Drawing the rest from reference TRBV15 and TRBJ2-2, the complete variable domain is DAMVIQNPRYQVTQFGKPVTLSCSQTLNHNVMYWYQQKSSQAPKLLFHYYDKDFNNEADTPDNFQSRRPNTSFCFLDIRSPGLGDTAMYLCATSRDDRAITGELFFGEGSRLTVL.

This clone was seen a single time. The rearrangement uses TRBV20-1 and TRBJ2-1; no reliable D call. Per germline, CDR1 DFQATT and CDR2 SNEGSKA (reference sequence). This CDR3 region has 11 residues. V was trimmed by 3 bases and J by 3 bases, leaving 3 bases between them. CDR3 nucleotide sequence: TGCAGTGCTAGCAACTACAATGAGCAGTTCTTC. This gives the protein CSASNYNEQFF.

The chain is built from TRBV25-1 and TRBJ2-7, with 8 bases aligning to TRBD1. Looked up from germline, CDR1 is MGHDK and CDR2 is SYGVNS. Unmatched junction bases numbered 4, after V lost 2 bases and J lost 4 bases. The CDR3 covers 14 residues. Here the CDR3 DNA reads TGTGCCAGCAGTGAAAGGACAGGGAGGTACGAGCAGTACTTC. It encodes CASSERTGRYEQYF.

This chain connects TRBV28 to TRBJ1-3, with TRBD1 identical over 8 bases. Germline CDR1 reads MDHEN; CDR2 reads SYDVKM. V lost 8 bases to trimming and J lost 6 bases; unmatched junction nucleotides: 9. This CDR3 is built from 14 residues. Here the CDR3 reads CASGPTGGLNTIYF. DNA for the CDR3: TGTGCCAGCGGACCTACAGGGGGATTAAACACCATATATTTT. Supplemented by reference TRBV28 and TRBJ1-3, the full variable domain reads DVKVTQSSRYLVKRTGEKVFLECVQDMDHENMFWYRQDPGLGLRLIYFSYDVKMKEKGDIPEGYSVSREKKERFSLILESASTNQTSMYLCASGPTGGLNTIYFGEGSWLTVV.

The V gene is TRBV5-1, the J gene TRBJ2-7, with 11 bases matching TRBD2. This CDR3 is 15 amino acids long. After removal of 5 bases from V and 2 bases from J, the junction contained 6 bases not matched to a gene. The germline V gene has CDR1 SGHRS and CDR2 YFSETQ. CDR3 protein: CASRPLAGGTYEQYF. The CDR3 nucleotides read TGCGCCAGCAGGCCTCTAGCGGGGGGAACCTACGAGCAGTACTTC.

The rearrangement joins TRBV7-7 to TRBJ2-1, with D possibly being TRBD2 (5 bases). CDR1 and CDR2 from the germline V gene are SSHAT and FNYEAQ (reference sequence). This CDR3 has 16 amino acids. Trimming removed 5 bases from V and 0 bases from J, with 14 bases in between. CDR3: CASSTSPVSSYNEQFF. CDR3 DNA: TGTGCCAGCAGCACTAGTCCGGTGAGCTCCTACAATGAGCAGTTCTTC.

The chain links TRBV18 to TRBJ2-1, with D tentatively TRBD1 (6 bases). Trimming removed 6 bases at V and 3 bases at J, with 15 bases between. The germline V gene encodes CDR1 KGHSH and CDR2 LQKENI. This CDR3 comprises 15 residues. The CDR3 protein is CASSLKQGFYNEQFF. The CDR3 DNA reads TGTGCCAGCTCCCTTAAACAGGGATTCTACAATGAGCAGTTCTTC. Based on the CDR3 plus reference TRBV18 and TRBJ2-1, the full variable domain is NAGVMQNPRHLVRRRGQEARLRCSPMKGHSHVYWYRQLPEEGLKFMVYLQKENIIDESGMPKERFSAEFPKEGPSILRIQQVVRGDSAAYFCASSLKQGFYNEQFFGPGTRLTVL.

J is TRBJ2-4 and V is TRBV6-2 or TRBV6-3, with TRBD1 matching over 8 bases. Trimming cost V 0 bases and J 5 bases; bases outside gene matches: 9. Germline V gives CDR1 MNHEY, CDR2 SVGEGT. The CDR3 is 17 amino acids. The CDR3 here is CASSYSAGGGIQNIQYF. The CDR3 DNA follows: TGTGCCAGCAGTTACTCAGCAGGGGGCGGGATCCAAAACATTCAGTACTTC.

Judged by abundance, this clone is medium-sized. The V gene is TRBV7-8, the J gene TRBJ1-1, with D possibly TRBD1 on 5 matching bases. CDR3 length: 13 amino acids. Trimming pared 11 bases from V and 5 bases from J, leaving 18 bases between. Germline CDR1 and CDR2: SGHVS and FQNEAQ. The CDR3 loop reads CALRAGEFTEAFF. The CDR3 nucleotides read TGTGCCTTAAGGGCGGGGGAATTTACTGAAGCTTTCTTT.

This chain links TRBV7-3 with TRBJ2-2; possibly TRBD2 for D (6 bases). Trimming cost V 5 bases and J 2 bases, with 15 bases left between them. The CDR3 extends over 16 amino acids. Per germline, CDR1 SGHTA and CDR2 FQGTGA. CDR3 DNA sequence: TGTGCCAGCAGCATCCACGGGGGTGTTAACACCGGGGAGCTGTTTTTT. It specifies CASSIHGGVNTGELFF.

This clone appeared a single time. This rearrangement joins TRBV7-9 to TRBJ1-1, with a tentative D call TRBD1 (5 bases). Germline V gene data show CDR1 as SEHNR and CDR2 as FQNEAQ (reference sequence). The CDR3 runs to 12 residues. Trimming left V 1 base short and J 7 bases short, with 7 bases between. The CDR3 protein is CASSLDDSEAFF. CDR3 DNA sequence: TGTGCCAGCAGCTTAGACGACAGTGAAGCTTTCTTT.

J is TRBJ2-7 and V is TRBV3-1 (or the pseudogene TRBV3-2); 15 bases fit TRBD2. Germline CDR1 and CDR2: LGHDT and YNNKEL (reference sequence). The CDR3 is made up of 16 amino acids. The junction had 9 bases not matched to a gene; V was cut back by 10 bases and J by 2 bases. CDR3 sequence reads: CATQGTSGGYPYEQYF. CDR3 bases: TGTGCCACGCAGGGGACTAGCGGGGGGTATCCCTACGAGCAGTACTTC.

The CDR3: CASSSQGVREKLFF. The CDR3 DNA reads as TGTGCCAGCAGCTCACAGGGGGTCAGAGAAAAACTGTTTTTT. The chain carries TRBV7-2 and TRBJ1-4; 8 nucleotides line up with TRBD1. Germline V lookup: CDR1 SGHTA, CDR2 FQGNSA. CDR3 length: 14 amino acids. J gave up 8 bases and V 4 bases, and 6 bases lay outside the gene matches.

The genes are TRBV5-4 and TRBJ2-3, with TRBD2 matching over 12 bases. CDR1 is SGHNT, CDR2 YYREEE, per germline (reference sequence). The CDR3 length is 17 residues. V shed 3 bases, J shed 2 bases, and the junction held 7 bases outside the gene matches. This chain's CDR3 is CASSSPTSGGYTDTQYF. The CDR3 nucleotides read TGTGCCAGCAGCTCCCCCACTAGCGGGGGGTACACAGATACGCAGTATTTT. The whole variable domain, remainder taken from reference TRBV5-4 and TRBJ2-3, is ETGVTQSPTHLIKTRGQQVTLRCSSQSGHNTVSWYQQALGQGPQFIFQYYREEENGRGNFPPRFSGLQFPNYSSELNVNALELDDSALYLCASSSPTSGGYTDTQYFGPGTRLTVL.

The chain combines TRBV4-1 with TRBJ2-3, with D possibly TRBD1 on 5 matching bases. CDR1 is MGHRA and CDR2 is YSYEKL in the germline V gene. V lost 5 bases and J lost 5, with 17 bases in between. There are 15 residues in the CDR3. CDR3 loop: CASSSPPLGEDTQYF. The CDR3 DNA is TGCGCCAGCAGCTCCCCTCCCCTAGGGGAAGATACGCAGTATTTT.